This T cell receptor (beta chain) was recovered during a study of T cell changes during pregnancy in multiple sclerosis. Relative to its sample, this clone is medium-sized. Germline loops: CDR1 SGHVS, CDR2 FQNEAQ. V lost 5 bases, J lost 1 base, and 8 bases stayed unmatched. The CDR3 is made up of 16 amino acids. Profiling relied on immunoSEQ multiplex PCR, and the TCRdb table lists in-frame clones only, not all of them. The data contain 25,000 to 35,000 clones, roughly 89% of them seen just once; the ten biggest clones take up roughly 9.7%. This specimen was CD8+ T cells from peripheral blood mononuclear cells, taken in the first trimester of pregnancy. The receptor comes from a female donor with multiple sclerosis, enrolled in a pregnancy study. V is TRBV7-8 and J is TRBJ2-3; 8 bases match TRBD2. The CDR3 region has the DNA TGTGCCAGCAGCAGGTGGAGTAGCGGGGGCACAGATACGCAGTATTTT. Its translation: CASSRWSSGGTDTQYF.